Shown below are 3 T cell receptor beta chains from a single sample sequenced in a study of OX40 agonist ivuxolimab in advanced cancers. Clones were sequenced by immunoSEQ multiplex PCR, and TCRdb holds only the in-frame ones, with some missing. Here the sample spans around 80,000 clones, 75% to 90% being singletons. The sequencing here drew on CD4+ or CD8+ T cells sorted from blood, taken in a trial of the OX40 agonist ivuxolimab. The source is an adult with an advanced solid tumor such as melanoma, head and neck, liver or kidney cancer.

The chain links TRBV28 to TRBJ1-5; D unresolved. The CDR3 contains 12 residues. Germline CDR1 reads MDHEN; CDR2 reads SYDVKM. The V end was cut by 6 bases, the J end by 2 bases, with 5 bases between. The CDR3 bases are TGTGCCAGCAGGCAGGGCAATCAGCCCCAGCATTTT. Its protein product is CASRQGNQPQHF.

The chain couples TRBV11-2 to TRBJ1-6; no clear D gene. Per the germline V gene, CDR1 is SGHAT and CDR2 is FQNNGV. V lost 1 base and J lost 17, with 12 bases in between. There are 12 residues in the CDR3. The CDR3 loop reads CASSLAEPPVHF. The CDR3 DNA sequence: TGTGCCAGCAGCTTAGCAGAACCCCCAGTCCACTTT.

This sequence joins TRBV18 and TRBJ1-2; D unclear. The V gene lost 0 bases and the J gene lost 3 bases, with 8 bases spanning the gap. CDR1 and CDR2 (germline): KGHSH, LQKENI. The CDR3 loop spans 14 amino acids. For the CDR3, the DNA is TGTGCCAGCTCACCACCTTCGTCCCACTATGGCTACACCTTC. Its translation is CASSPPSSHYGYTF.